These 23 T cell receptor beta chains came from one sample sequenced in a study of cytomegalovirus exposure and HLA in healthy donors. The study ran its PCR with 60 Vbeta and 13 Jbeta primers. Only in-frame clones appear in the TCRdb table, and some are missing; sequencing was by immunoSEQ multiplex PCR. The sample has approximately 140,000 clones. Sequenced material: PBMCs. The source of these receptors is a man aged 35-49 years in good health and CMV-seronegative.

This chain links TRBV9 with TRBJ2-5, with D hard to call. From germline, CDR1 is SGDLS and CDR2 YYNGEE. Trimming took off 1 base at V and 1 base at J, with 5 bases between the two ends. The CDR3 is 13 residues long. CDR3 DNA: TGTGCCAGCAGCGTATATAGCCAAGAGACCCAGTACTTC. Translating gives CASSVYSQETQYF.

The chain uses TRBV9 and TRBJ2-5; the match to TRBD2 covers 16 bases. Germline CDR1 and CDR2: SGDLS and YYNGEE. V was clipped by 3 bases and J by 5 bases; unmatched bases: 7. CDR3 length equals 17 residues. CDR3 region: CASSAGTSGGARETQYF. CDR3 sequence (DNA): TGTGCCAGCAGCGCCGGGACTAGCGGGGGGGCCCGGGAGACCCAGTACTTC.

This chain uses TRBV4-2 with TRBJ2-3, with 8 nucleotides matching TRBD2. Germline values: CDR1 LGHNA, CDR2 YNFKEQ. Germline trimming cut 4 bases from V and 7 bases from J; bases unmatched to any gene: 10. CDR3 size: 15 residues. DNA for the CDR3: TGTGCCAGCAGCCTACAGCGGGGGCCCCCCAATACGCAGTATTTT. It translates to CASSLQRGPPNTQYF.

The chain recombines TRBV5-4 with TRBJ1-1; D is uncertain. Germline V lookup: CDR1 SGHNT, CDR2 YYREEE (reference sequence). V was trimmed by 1 base and J by 3 bases, leaving 7 bases between them. The CDR3 has 13 residues. The CDR3, as DNA: TGTGCCAGCAGCTTGTATGAGGACACTGAAGCTTTCTTT. Its translation: CASSLYEDTEAFF.

The chain couples TRBV4-2 to TRBJ1-2; D remains unclear. The germline gives CDR1 LGHNA, CDR2 YNFKEQ. The V and J ends lost 0 bases and 8 bases respectively, with 7 bases between them. The CDR3 sequence is 12 residues long. The CDR3 sequence is CASSQDPRGYTF. Here the CDR3 DNA reads TGTGCCAGCAGCCAAGACCCGCGGGGCTACACCTTC.

The chain couples TRBV10-3 to TRBJ2-6; tentative D call: TRBD1 (6 bases). CDR1 is ENHRY, CDR2 SYGVKD, per germline. V was pared by 10 bases and J by 3 bases, with 13 bases between. The CDR3 contains 14 residues. The CDR3 loop is CATQQGSGANVLTF. CDR3 DNA: TGTGCCACACAACAGGGAAGTGGGGCCAACGTCCTGACTTTC.

Note on this clone: One end of the junction does not line up with germline, which may come from a read error. The V call is TRBV7-2, the J call TRBJ2-2; a possible D gene is TRBD2 (6 bases). There are 13 residues in the CDR3. Germline-derived CDR1 and CDR2 are SGHTA and FQGNSA. The CDR3 here is CASSLVTRGELFF. The CDR3 nucleotides read TGTGCCAGCAGCTTAGTCACCCGCGGGGAGTTGTTTTTT. Looking up the rest from reference TRBV7-2 and TRBJ2-2 gives the full variable domain: GAGVSQSPSNKVTEKGKDVELRCDPISGHTALYWYRQSLGQGLEFLIYFQGNSAPDKSGLPSDRFSAERTGGSVSTLTIQRTQQEDSAVYLCASSLVTRGELFFGEGSRLTVL.

This sequence joins TRBV29-1 and TRBJ2-2; 8 bases match TRBD1. This CDR3 is built from 14 residues. J lost 4 bases, V lost 6 bases, and 7 bases had no gene match. Germline V gene data show CDR1 as SQVTM and CDR2 as ANQGSEA. CDR3 DNA: TGCAGCGTCCTCGGACAGGGAGGCACCGGGGAGCTGTTTTTT. It is translated as CSVLGQGGTGELFF.

In DNA form, the CDR3 reads TGCGCCAGCAGCCAAGGTCCCGGGAACACTGAAGCTTTCTTT. Translation gives CASSQGPGNTEAFF. This sequence joins TRBV4-3 and TRBJ1-1; D gene ambiguous. V lost 1 base, J lost 1 base, and 7 bases lay in between. Germline assignment: CDR1 LGHNA and CDR2 YSLEER. CDR3 size: 14 residues.

The chain couples TRBV29-1 to TRBJ2-1; 8 nucleotides align to TRBD2. The V segment lost 3 bases and the J segment 0 bases; nucleotides outside the gene matches: 4. CDR1 and CDR2 from the germline V gene are SQVTM and ANQGSEA. CDR3 length: 15 amino acids. CDR3 sequence (DNA): TGCAGCGTTGAGGCGGGGGGTCTCTCCTACAATGAGCAGTTCTTC. It yields the protein CSVEAGGLSYNEQFF.

This chain links TRBV4-3 with TRBJ1-4, with D perhaps TRBD1 (6 bases). Trimming cost V 7 bases and J 4 bases, with 7 bases left between them. This CDR3 is 12 amino acids long. Germline V CDR1 and CDR2: LGHNA, YSLEER. In nucleotides, the CDR3 is TGCGCCAGCATGGACAGTAATGAAAAACTGTTTTTT. This translates into CASMDSNEKLFF.

This chain links TRBV18 with TRBJ1-1, with D perhaps matching TRBD1 (5 bases). V was shortened by 1 base and J by 1 base, with 10 bases between the two germline ends. In germline, CDR1 is KGHSH, CDR2 LQKENI. This CDR3 has 15 residues. CDR3 sequence (DNA): TGTGCCAGCTCACCACAACGGGGGGAGAACACTGAAGCTTTCTTT. As protein: CASSPQRGENTEAFF.

The CDR3: CATSMAPNTEAFF. In DNA form, the CDR3 reads TGTGCCACCAGCATGGCCCCGAACACTGAAGCTTTCTTT. V is TRBV15 and J is TRBJ1-1; D is unclear. The V gene lost 4 bases and the J gene lost 1 base, with 7 bases spanning the gap. This CDR3 has 13 amino acids. The germline V gene encodes CDR1 LNHNV and CDR2 YYDKDF (reference sequence).

The rearrangement joins TRBV7-8 to TRBJ2-2; 10 bases fit TRBD1. This CDR3 is 17 amino acids long. The V and J ends lost 5 bases and 2 bases, in that order; junction bases with no gene match: 8. CDR1 is SGHVS and CDR2 is FQNEAQ in the germline V gene. This CDR3 reads CASSRTGGRTNTGELFF. For the CDR3, the DNA is TGTGCCAGCAGCCGGACAGGGGGGAGAACTAACACCGGGGAGCTGTTTTTT.

The V and J genes are TRBV4-2 and TRBJ2-7; tentative D call: TRBD2 (7 bases). The length of the CDR3 is 15 residues. Trimming stripped 4 bases from V and 3 bases from J, with 16 bases between. CDR1 LGHNA and CDR2 YNFKEQ come from the germline V gene. The DNA of the CDR3 is TGTGCCAGCAGCCCGGGGAGGGGGGCCAACTACGAGCAGTACTTC. Its translation: CASSPGRGANYEQYF.

The chain is built from TRBV11-3 and TRBJ2-7; 7 bases align to TRBD2. CDR1 is SGHNT, CDR2 YENEEA, per germline. With V trimmed by 5 bases and J by 6 bases, 7 bases remained unmatched. This CDR3 has 13 amino acids. CDR3 sequence: CASSTRGGTEQYF. In DNA, the CDR3 is TGTGCCAGCAGCACCCGGGGAGGGACCGAGCAGTACTTC. Drawing the rest from reference TRBV11-3 and TRBJ2-7, the complete variable domain is EAGVVQSPRYKIIEKKQPVAFWCNPISGHNTLYWYLQNLGQGPELLIRYENEEAVDDSQLPKDRFSAERLKGVDSTLKIQPAELGDSAVYLCASSTRGGTEQYFGPGTRLTVT.

The CDR3 DNA is TGTGCCAGCAGCCGGCCCGGGGGGGCCCAGGAGACCCAGTACTTC. Its protein product is CASSRPGGAQETQYF. The chain has TRBV5-4 and TRBJ2-5; 8 nucleotides match TRBD2. CDR1 and CDR2 from the germline V gene are SGHNT and YYREEE (reference sequence). This CDR3 spans 15 amino acids. J was trimmed by 5 bases and V by 4 bases; bases with no gene match: 10.

On this clone: One end of the junction does not line up with germline, which may come from a read error. This chain joins TRBV27 and TRBJ1-4; possible D gene TRBD1, 5 bases. This CDR3 has 19 amino acids. Germline CDR1 and CDR2: MNHEY and SMNVEV (reference sequence). The CDR3: CASSSIPQTTGTPNEKLFF. As DNA, the CDR3 is TGTGCCAGCAGTTCGATCCCCCAGACGACCGGGACTCCTAACGAAAAACTGTTTTTT.

The chain is built from TRBV18 and TRBJ2-2; 7 positions agree with TRBD2. The CDR3 is 14 residues long. J was trimmed by 6 bases and V by 5 bases; bases with no gene match: 6. Germline CDR1 reads KGHSH; CDR2 reads LQKENI. In nucleotides, the CDR3 is TGTGCCAGCTCATCCGGGGGGAAGGCCGGGGAGCTGTTTTTT. Translation: CASSSGGKAGELFF. Supplemented by reference TRBV18 and TRBJ2-2, the full variable domain reads NAGVMQNPRHLVRRRGQEARLRCSPMKGHSHVYWYRQLPEEGLKFMVYLQKENIIDESGMPKERFSAEFPKEGPSILRIQQVVRGDSAAYFCASSSGGKAGELFFGEGSRLTVL.

The chain couples TRBV10-3 to TRBJ1-2; D is perhaps TRBD1 (6 bases). The germline V and J ends were trimmed by 6 bases and 2 bases, with 22 bases remaining between them. This CDR3 contains 17 residues. The germline V gene has CDR1 ENHRY and CDR2 SYGVKD. The CDR3 DNA is TGTGCCATCAGAACAGCACAGGGAGGGGTATACAACTATGGCTACACCTTC. The encoded protein is CAIRTAQGGVYNYGYTF.

The chain uses TRBV10-3 and TRBJ2-2, with D possibly matching TRBD2 (6 bases). CDR3 length: 15 amino acids. Germline V CDR1 and CDR2: ENHRY, SYGVKD. V gave up 6 bases and J gave up 7 bases, with 18 bases separating them. CDR3 DNA: TGTGCCATCAGCGATCTGGCGGGGAAGGTCGGGGAGCTGTTTTTT. Protein sequence: CAISDLAGKVGELFF.

The chain recombines TRBV2 with TRBJ2-2; 9 nucleotides align to TRBD1. Germline-derived CDR1 and CDR2 are SNHLY and FYNNEI. Unmatched junction bases numbered 5, after V lost 5 bases and J lost 4 bases. This CDR3 has 15 residues. The CDR3 here is CASSRQGVGTGELFF. The CDR3, as DNA: TGTGCCAGCAGTCGACAGGGGGTCGGCACCGGGGAGCTGTTTTTT.

The V call is TRBV6-5, the J call TRBJ1-2; 9 nucleotides match TRBD1. The CDR3 is 13 amino acids. Germline CDR1 reads MNHEY; CDR2 reads SVGAGI. Trimming at V came to 5 bases and at J to 4 bases, leaving 2 bases not matched to a gene. The chain's CDR3 is CASSGTGIYGYTF. Written as DNA, the CDR3 is TGTGCCAGCAGTGGGACAGGGATCTATGGCTACACCTTC.